Listed below are T cell receptor beta chains from one sample, sequenced in a study of Tregs in tolerant kidney transplant recipients. Some clones are missing from TCRdb's copy, which holds only in-frame ones; the method was immunoSEQ multiplex PCR. The sample includes 30,000 or so clones, approximately 80% of them seen just once. Their target antigens are unknown. The sequenced sample was Tregs from blood cultured with allogeneic cells. Receptors were obtained from a human donor in good health. CDR3s include the opening cysteine and the closing phenylalanine or tryptophan. A D gene is named only where the DNA matches it firmly. The size of a clone is reported for some rows only, either as once, few or many, or as a class for expanded clones.

J gene | D gene | V gene | clone size | CDR3 protein | CDR3 DNA
TRBJ1-5 | . | TRBV6-6 | . | CASSKRGAGNQPQHF | TGTGCCAGCAGCAAAAGGGGAGCCGGCAATCAGCCCCAGCATTTT
TRBJ1-6 | . | TRBV7-9 | . | CASSFAPKDSPLHF | TGTGCCAGCAGCTTTGCCCCAAAGGATTCACCCCTCCACTTT
TRBJ1-3 | . | TRBV4-2 | . | CASSQDLVGANSGNTIYF | TGTGCCAGCAGCCAAGATCTTGTAGGGGCCAACTCTGGAAACACCATATATTTT
TRBJ2-3 | . | TRBV6-1 | once | CASRSKRVGTDTQYF | TGTGCCAGCAGGTCGAAGCGGGTAGGAACAGATACGCAGTATTTT
TRBJ1-2 | . | TRBV7-2 | . | CASSPGLRDGYTF | TGTGCCAGCAGCCCGGGCCTCCGGGATGGCTACACCTTC
TRBJ2-2 | . | TRBV12-5 | . | CASGPTGTGELFF | TGTGCTAGTGGCCCAACAGGCACCGGGGAGCTGTTTTTT
TRBJ2-5 | TRBD2 | TRBV7-8 | . | CASSSSGLGGETQYF | TGTGCCAGCAGCAGTAGCGGGCTAGGAGGCGAGACCCAGTACTTC
TRBJ2-1 | . | TRBV11-3 | . | CASSLDTINEQFF | TGTGCCAGCAGCTTAGATACGATCAATGAGCAGTTCTTC
TRBJ2-5 | . | TRBV7-9 | once | CASSTRETQYF | TGTGCCAGCAGCACTCGGGAGACCCAGTACTTC
TRBJ2-1 | TRBD2 | TRBV7-3 | . | CASSGGLAGNNEQFF | TGTGCCAGCAGCGGCGGGCTAGCGGGAAATAATGAGCAGTTCTTC
TRBJ1-2 | . | TRBV10-3 | . | CAISEGPSYGYTF | TGTGCCATCAGTGAAGGCCCGAGCTATGGCTACACCTTC
TRBJ2-3 | . | TRBV9 | . | CASSVGTFRSDTQYF | TGTGCCAGCAGCGTCGGGACGTTCAGATCGGATACGCAGTATTTT
TRBJ2-7 | TRBD2 | TRBV6-1 | . | CASSALTSGGAGEQYF | TGTGCCAGCAGTGCTCTTACTAGCGGGGGGGCAGGCGAGCAGTACTTC
TRBJ1-1 | . | TRBV18 | . | CASSPSGDGGAFF | TGTGCCAGCTCACCGTCAGGGGATGGGGGAGCTTTCTTT
TRBJ2-2 | TRBD2 | TRBV2 | few | CASGSGRAPGELFF | TGTGCCAGCGGTAGCGGGAGAGCGCCCGGGGAGCTGTTTTTT
TRBJ1-5 | . | TRBV6-5 | . | CASSSYGSNQPQHF | TGTGCCAGCAGCTCTTATGGGAGCAATCAGCCCCAGCATTTT
TRBJ1-1 | . | TRBV10-2 | . | CASSEHGARTTEAFF | TGCGCCAGCAGTGAGCATGGGGCGAGGACCACTGAAGCTTTCTTT
TRBJ2-5 | . | TRBV7-9 | . | CASAKGLLLAQYF | TGTGCCAGCGCCAAGGGACTCCTCTTGGCCCAGTACTTC
TRBJ1-1 | TRBD1 | TRBV6-6 | . | CASNRGGTEAFF | TGTGCCAGCAACAGGGGAGGCACTGAAGCTTTCTTT
TRBJ2-3 | TRBD1 | TRBV9 | few | CASSDEWGTGPRTDTQYF | TGTGCCAGCAGCGATGAATGGGGGACAGGGCCCCGCACAGATACGCAGTATTTT
TRBJ2-3 | TRBD2 | TRBV10-3 | . | CAAGLAGVASTDTQYF | TGTGCCGCTGGACTAGCGGGGGTAGCCAGCACAGATACGCAGTATTTT
TRBJ2-2 | TRBD2 | TRBV11-1 | once | CASSLAPGIAGGHTGELFF | TGTGCCAGCAGCCTAGCCCCCGGAATAGCGGGGGGGCACACCGGGGAGCTGTTTTTT
TRBJ2-3 | . | TRBV15 | . | CATSKTVISTDTQYF | TGTGCCACCAGTAAGACAGTGATAAGCACAGATACGCAGTATTTT
TRBJ2-1 | TRBD1 | TRBV5-1 | . | CASSLGDRAYNEQFF | TGCGCCAGCAGCTTGGGGGACAGGGCCTACAATGAGCAGTTCTTC
TRBJ2-3 | TRBD2 | TRBV9 | . | CASSPGAGLRYTDTQYF | TGTGCCAGCAGCCCTGGGGCGGGACTAAGATACACAGATACGCAGTATTTT
TRBJ2-3 | TRBD2 | TRBV7-3 | . | CASSLAGGSTDTQYF | TGTGCCAGCAGCCTCGCGGGGGGGAGCACAGATACGCAGTATTTT
TRBJ1-1 | . | TRBV20-1 | . | CSAERPPEAFF | TGCAGTGCTGAGAGACCTCCTGAAGCTTTCTTT
TRBJ1-1 | TRBD1 | TRBV7-9 | once | CASSSQGTGTEAFF | TGTGCCAGCAGCTCACAGGGGACTGGCACTGAAGCTTTCTTT
TRBJ2-5 | . | TRBV6-6 | . | CASSYPGETQYF | TGTGCCAGCAGTTACCCTGGAGAGACCCAGTACTTC
TRBJ2-1 | TRBD2 | TRBV5-1 | . | CASSLGAWRELNEQFF | TGCGCCAGCAGCTTGGGGGCCTGGCGGGAGCTCAATGAGCAGTTCTTC
TRBJ1-2 | TRBD1 | TRBV6-1 | . | CASSETLTGANYGYTF | TGTGCCAGCAGTGAAACCTTGACAGGGGCTAACTATGGCTACACCTTC
TRBJ1-6 | . | TRBV7-8 | . | CASSVGATRGSPLHF | TGTGCCAGCAGCGTAGGTGCGACCCGGGGTTCACCCCTCCACTTT
TRBJ2-1 | TRBD2 | TRBV5-1 | . | CASSTAPPGSGSDEQFF | TGCGCCAGCAGCACGGCCCCCCCGGGTAGCGGGAGTGATGAGCAGTTCTTC
TRBJ2-6 | . | TRBV6-6 | . | CASSIGGSGANVLTF | TGTGCCAGCAGTATAGGAGGCTCTGGGGCCAACGTCCTGACTTTC
TRBJ1-1 | . | TRBV19 | . | CASSRLNTEAFF | TGTGCCAGCAGTAGGCTGAACACTGAAGCTTTCTTT
TRBJ2-2 | . | TRBV4-1 | . | CASSQVRSRDRGPGELFF | TGCGCCAGCAGCCAAGTAAGATCTCGGGACCGGGGGCCCGGGGAGCTGTTTTTT
TRBJ1-5 | TRBD1 | TRBV28 | . | CASRSGTGVQPQHF | TGTGCCAGCAGGTCCGGGACAGGCGTTCAGCCCCAGCATTTT
TRBJ1-1 | . | TRBV20-1 | . | CSALRVTEAFF | TGCAGTGCCCTCAGGGTCACTGAAGCTTTCTTT
TRBJ2-5 | TRBD2 | TRBV7-9 | . | CASSGTSGGRRQETQYF | TGTGCCAGCTCCGGGACTAGCGGGGGGCGGAGGCAAGAGACCCAGTACTTC
TRBJ1-1 | . | TRBV5-1 | once | CASSSAGGTEAFF | TGCGCCAGCAGCTCGGCCGGGGGCACTGAAGCTTTCTTT
TRBJ2-2 | . | TRBV5-6 | . | CASSVPLANTGELFF | TGTGCCAGCAGCGTGCCACTAGCGAACACCGGGGAGCTGTTTTTT
TRBJ2-7 | TRBD2 | TRBV7-9 | . | CATTTLIAGGPYEQYF | TGTGCCACCACCACACTAATAGCGGGGGGGCCCTACGAGCAGTACTTC
TRBJ2-2 | . | TRBV18 | . | CASSPQGSGITGELFF | TGTGCCAGCTCACCACAGGGTAGTGGGATCACCGGGGAGCTGTTTTTT
TRBJ1-2 | TRBD1 | TRBV7-3 | . | CASSYGQGYGYTF | TGTGCCAGCAGCTACGGACAGGGATATGGCTACACCTTC
TRBJ2-3 | . | TRBV6-5 | . | CASSYSKVVDTQYF | TGTGCCAGCAGTTACTCGAAAGTAGTAGATACGCAGTATTTT
TRBJ1-5 | . | TRBV18 | . | CASSTEGGNQPQHF | TGTGCCAGCTCAACGGAAGGGGGCAATCAGCCCCAGCATTTT
TRBJ1-1 | . | TRBV5-1 | . | CASSFRLRGKAFF | TGCGCCAGCAGCTTCAGGTTACGGGGAAAAGCTTTCTTT
TRBJ1-3 | . | TRBV7-2 | once | CASSLAGLGGNTIYF | TGTGCCAGCAGCTTAGCGGGGTTGGGGGGGAACACCATATATTTT
TRBJ1-2 | TRBD1 | TRBV11-2 | once | CASSFWGGTDYGYTF | TGTGCCAGCAGCTTTTGGGGTGGGACAGACTATGGCTACACCTTC
TRBJ2-2 | . | TRBV5-6 | . | CASSRPGTTNTGELFF | TGTGCCAGCAGCCGTCCCGGGACAACCAACACCGGGGAGCTGTTTTTT
TRBJ1-2 | . | TRBV15 | . | CATSRGTYGYTF | TGTGCCACCAGCAGAGGGACGTATGGCTACACCTTC
TRBJ2-5 | TRBD1 | TRBV7-2 | . | CASSWTGPSPQYF | TGTGCCAGCAGCTGGACAGGCCCCTCGCCCCAGTACTTC
TRBJ2-7 | . | TRBV19 | . | CASSIHEGVYEQYF | TGTGCCAGTAGTATACACGAAGGGGTCTACGAGCAGTACTTC